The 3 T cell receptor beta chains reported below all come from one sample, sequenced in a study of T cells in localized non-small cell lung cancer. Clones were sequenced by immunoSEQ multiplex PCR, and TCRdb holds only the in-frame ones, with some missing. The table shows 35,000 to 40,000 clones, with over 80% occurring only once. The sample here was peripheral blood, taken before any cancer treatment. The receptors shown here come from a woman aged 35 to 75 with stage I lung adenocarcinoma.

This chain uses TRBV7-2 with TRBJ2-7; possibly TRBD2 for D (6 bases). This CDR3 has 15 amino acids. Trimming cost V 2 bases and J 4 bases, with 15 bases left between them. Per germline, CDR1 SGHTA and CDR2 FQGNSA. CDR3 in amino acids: CASSLRGTSIYEQYF. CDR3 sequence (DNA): TGTGCCAGCAGCTTACGGGGGACTTCTATTTACGAGCAGTACTTC.

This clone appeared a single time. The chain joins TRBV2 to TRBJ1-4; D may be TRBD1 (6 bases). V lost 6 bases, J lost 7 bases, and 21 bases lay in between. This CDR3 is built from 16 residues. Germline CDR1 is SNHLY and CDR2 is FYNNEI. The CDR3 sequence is CASRDYLGGSSEKLFF. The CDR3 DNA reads TGTGCCAGCAGAGATTATCTAGGGGGGAGCAGTGAAAAACTGTTTTTT.

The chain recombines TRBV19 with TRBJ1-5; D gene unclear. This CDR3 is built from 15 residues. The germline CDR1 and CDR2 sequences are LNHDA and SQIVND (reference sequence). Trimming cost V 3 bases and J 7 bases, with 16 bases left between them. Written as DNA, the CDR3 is TGTGCCAGTAGTATTGATGTGGCAGCCCAGCAGCCCCAGCATTTT. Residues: CASSIDVAAQQPQHF.